This T cell receptor beta chain was sequenced for a study of blood T cell repertoires in COVID-19. Across the whole study: Acute-phase and convalescent COVID-19 samples originated in the United States, Italy and Spain. Nucleic acid was either cDNA or gDNA, and it came from T cells, B-cell-depleted T cells, or PBMCs.

Profiling relied on immunoSEQ multiplex PCR, and the TCRdb table lists in-frame clones only, not all of them. In the table there are about 240,000 clones, about four fifths of which are singletons. From germline, CDR1 is SGHVS and CDR2 FNYEAQ. The CDR3 sequence is 17 residues long. J gave up 9 bases and V 4 bases, and 14 bases lay outside the gene matches. Patients at the Seattle site were enrolled during active infection and followed longitudinally. This TCR was sampled from a woman of 80 years or more with COVID-19, enrolled during active disease. The sequencing sample was made of peripheral blood. The chain joins TRBV7-6 to TRBJ2-1; 11 bases are a match to TRBD2. CDR3 DNA sequence: TGTGCCAGCAGCTGGCCTCCGGAGACTAGCGGGAAATTTGAGCAGTTCTTC. This codes for CASSWPPETSGKFEQFF. The full variable domain, completed using reference TRBV7-6 and TRBJ2-1, is GAGVSQSPRYKVTKRGQDVALRCDPISGHVSLYWYRQALGQGPEFLTYFNYEAQQDKSGLPNDRFSAERPEGSISTLTIQRTEQRDSAMYRCASSWPPETSGKFEQFFGPGTRLTVL.